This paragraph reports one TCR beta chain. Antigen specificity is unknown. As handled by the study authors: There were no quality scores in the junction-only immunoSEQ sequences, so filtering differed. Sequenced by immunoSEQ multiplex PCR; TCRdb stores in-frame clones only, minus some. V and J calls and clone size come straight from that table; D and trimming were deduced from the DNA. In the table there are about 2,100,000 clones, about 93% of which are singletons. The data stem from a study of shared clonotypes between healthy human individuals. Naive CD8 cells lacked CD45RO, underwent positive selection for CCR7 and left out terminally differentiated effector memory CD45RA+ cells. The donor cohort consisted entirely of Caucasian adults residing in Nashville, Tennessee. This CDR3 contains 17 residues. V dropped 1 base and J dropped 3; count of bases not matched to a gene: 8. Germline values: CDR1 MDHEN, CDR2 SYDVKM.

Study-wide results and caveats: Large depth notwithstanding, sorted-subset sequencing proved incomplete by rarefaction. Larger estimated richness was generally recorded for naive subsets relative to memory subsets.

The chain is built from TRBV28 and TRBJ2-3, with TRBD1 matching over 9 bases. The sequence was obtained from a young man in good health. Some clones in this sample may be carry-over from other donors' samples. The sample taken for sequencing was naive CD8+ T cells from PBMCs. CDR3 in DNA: TGTGCCAGCAGTTTATCCGGGACAGGGTTATGGACAGATACGCAGTATTTT. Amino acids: CASSLSGTGLWTDTQYF.